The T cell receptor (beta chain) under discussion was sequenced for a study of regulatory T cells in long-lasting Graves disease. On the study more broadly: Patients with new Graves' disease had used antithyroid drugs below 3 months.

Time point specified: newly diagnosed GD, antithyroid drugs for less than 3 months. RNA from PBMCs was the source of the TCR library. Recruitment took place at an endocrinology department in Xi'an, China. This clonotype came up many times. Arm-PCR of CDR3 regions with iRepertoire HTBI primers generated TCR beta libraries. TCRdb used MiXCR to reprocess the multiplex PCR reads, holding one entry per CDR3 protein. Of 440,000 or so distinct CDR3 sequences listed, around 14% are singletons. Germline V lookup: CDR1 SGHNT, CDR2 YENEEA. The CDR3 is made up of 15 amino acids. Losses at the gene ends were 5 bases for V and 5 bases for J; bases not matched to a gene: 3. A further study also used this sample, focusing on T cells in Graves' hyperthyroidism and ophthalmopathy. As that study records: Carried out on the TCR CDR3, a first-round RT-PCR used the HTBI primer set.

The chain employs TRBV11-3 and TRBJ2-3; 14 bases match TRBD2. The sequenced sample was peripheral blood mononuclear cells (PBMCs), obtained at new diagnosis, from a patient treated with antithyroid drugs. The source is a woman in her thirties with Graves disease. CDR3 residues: CASSSGLAGGDTQYF. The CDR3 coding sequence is TGTGCCAGCAGCAGTGGACTAGCGGGAGGAGATACGCAGTATTTT.